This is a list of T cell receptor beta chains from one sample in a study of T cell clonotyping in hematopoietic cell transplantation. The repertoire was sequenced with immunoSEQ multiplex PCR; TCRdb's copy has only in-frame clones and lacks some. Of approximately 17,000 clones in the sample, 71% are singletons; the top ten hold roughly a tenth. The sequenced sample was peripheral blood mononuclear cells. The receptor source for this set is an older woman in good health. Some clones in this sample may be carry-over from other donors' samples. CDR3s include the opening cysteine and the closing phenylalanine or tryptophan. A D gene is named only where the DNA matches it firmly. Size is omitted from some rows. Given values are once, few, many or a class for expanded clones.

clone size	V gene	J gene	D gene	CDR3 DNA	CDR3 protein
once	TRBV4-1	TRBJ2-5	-	TGCGCCAGCAGCCGGGAAACAGGCCAAGAGACCCAGTACTTC	CASSRETGQETQYF
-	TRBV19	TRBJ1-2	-	TGTGCCAGTAGTATCTCCGGGACATTAGACTATGGCTACACCTTC	CASSISGTLDYGYTF
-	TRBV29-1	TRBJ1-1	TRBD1	TGCAGCGTAGTAACACAGGGGGGGACTGAAGCTTTCTTT	CSVVTQGGTEAFF
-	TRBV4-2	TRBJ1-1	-	TGTGCCAGCAGCCAAGCTCTTCACATCCTCGCTTTCTTT	CASSQALHILAFF
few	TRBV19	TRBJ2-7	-	TGTGCCAGTAGTATATTACAGGGCGACGAGCAGTACTTC	CASSILQGDEQYF
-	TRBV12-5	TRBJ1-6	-	TGTGCTAGTGGTAGCGGGAATTTTAATTCACCCCTCCACTTT	CASGSGNFNSPLHF
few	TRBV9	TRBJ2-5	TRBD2	TGTGCCAGCAGCGTAGGCCCTAGCGGGGGAACCCTGGAGACCCAGTACTTC	CASSVGPSGGTLETQYF
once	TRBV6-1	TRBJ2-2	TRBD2	TGTGCCAGCAGCGGGGGGGACACCAGGGAGCTGTTTTTT	CASSGGDTRELFF
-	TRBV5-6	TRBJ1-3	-	TGTGCCAGCAGCTTGGAGGGAATCGGAAACACCATATATTTT	CASSLEGIGNTIYF
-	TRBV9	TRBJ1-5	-	TGTGCCAGCAGCTGGACGGATAGCAATCAGCCCCAGCATTTT	CASSWTDSNQPQHF
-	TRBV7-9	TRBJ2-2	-	TGTGCCAGCAGTTCCAGGGGGAACACCGGGGAGCTGTTTTTT	CASSSRGNTGELFF
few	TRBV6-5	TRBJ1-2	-	TGTGCCAGCAGTTACTCGCCCGGGGCGATGAGGGGCTACACCTTC	CASSYSPGAMRGYTF
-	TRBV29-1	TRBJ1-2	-	TGCAGCGCCTCCGGTGGGGGAAACTATGGCTACACCTTC	CSASGGGNYGYTF
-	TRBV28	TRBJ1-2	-	TGTGCCAGCAGCCACCCGACAGCGGAAGTCTATGGCTACACCTTC	CASSHPTAEVYGYTF
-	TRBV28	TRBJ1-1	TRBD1	TGTGCCAGCAGCACGACAGGGAAGAACACTGAAGCTTTCTTT	CASSTTGKNTEAFF
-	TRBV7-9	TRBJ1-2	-	TGTGCCAGCAGCCAAGGACCTACTGGCTACACCTTC	CASSQGPTGYTF
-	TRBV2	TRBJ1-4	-	TGTGCCAGCAGGGCCACAGGGTTTACTAATGAAAAACTGTTTTTT	CASRATGFTNEKLFF
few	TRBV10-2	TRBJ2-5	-	TGCGCCAGCACCCCGGGGAGGAAAGAGACCCAGTACTTC	CASTPGRKETQYF
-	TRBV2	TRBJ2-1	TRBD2	TGTGCCAGCAGTGAAGCGCGGACTAGCGGGAACAATGAGCAGTTCTTC	CASSEARTSGNNEQFF
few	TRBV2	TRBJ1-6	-	TGTGCCAGCAGTACAGGAAATTCACCCCTCCACTTT	CASSTGNSPLHF
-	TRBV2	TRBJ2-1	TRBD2	TGTGCCAGTACATTTTTAAGTCTAGCGGGAGGGTACAATGAGCAGTTCTTC	CASTFLSLAGGYNEQFF
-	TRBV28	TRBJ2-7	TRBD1	TGTGCCAGCAGTTCTACACAGGGGAACGAGCAGTACTTC	CASSSTQGNEQYF
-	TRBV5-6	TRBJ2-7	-	TGTGCCAGCAGCTCAATTACACCCTACGAGCAGTACTTC	CASSSITPYEQYF
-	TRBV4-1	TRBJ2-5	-	TGCGCCAGCAGCCGACTACAGGGAAGCAGGGAGACCCAGTACTTC	CASSRLQGSRETQYF
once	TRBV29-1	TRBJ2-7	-	TGCAGCGTTGCCGGGGAGACTCCCTACGAGCAGTACTTC	CSVAGETPYEQYF
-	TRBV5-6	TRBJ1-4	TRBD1	TGTGCCAGCAGCGCGGGACAGTATAATGAAAAACTGTTTTTT	CASSAGQYNEKLFF
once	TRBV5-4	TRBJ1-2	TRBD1	TGTGCCAGCAGCTTGGTTGGGACAGGGGCCGGTGGCTACACCTTC	CASSLVGTGAGGYTF
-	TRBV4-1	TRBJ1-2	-	TGCGCCAGCAGCCCCGGAACCTTGGGGGGAGTGGATGGCTACACCTTC	CASSPGTLGGVDGYTF
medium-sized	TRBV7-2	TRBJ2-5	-	TGTGCCAGCAGCGTAGAAGAGACCCAGTACTTC	CASSVEETQYF